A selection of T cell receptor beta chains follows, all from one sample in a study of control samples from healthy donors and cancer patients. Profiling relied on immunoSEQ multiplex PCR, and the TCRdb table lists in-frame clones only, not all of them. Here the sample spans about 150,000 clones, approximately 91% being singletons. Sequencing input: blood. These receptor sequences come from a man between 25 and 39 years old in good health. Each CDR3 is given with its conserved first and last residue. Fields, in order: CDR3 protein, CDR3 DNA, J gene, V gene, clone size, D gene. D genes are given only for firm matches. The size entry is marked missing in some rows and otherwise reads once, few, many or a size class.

CAISESRGLAGSYEQYF TGTGCCATCAGTGAGTCTCGGGGACTAGCGGGGTCCTACGAGCAGTACTTC TRBJ2-7 TRBV10-3 few TRBD2
CASSYMGGPTGELFF TGTGCCAGCAGCTATATGGGGGGGCCCACCGGGGAGCTGTTTTTT TRBJ2-2 TRBV7-6 NA NA
CASSQVATGDYGYTF TGTGCCAGCAGCCAAGTTGCGACAGGGGACTATGGCTACACCTTC TRBJ1-2 TRBV4-2 NA TRBD1
CASSWDRKNQPQHF TGTGCCAGCAGTTGGGACAGGAAAAATCAGCCCCAGCATTTT TRBJ1-5 TRBV6-5 NA TRBD1
CASSERVAGDLAKNIQYF TGTGCCAGCAGTGAAAGGGTAGCGGGGGACCTAGCCAAAAACATTCAGTACTTC TRBJ2-4 TRBV2 NA TRBD2
CASLDRGRDEQYF TGCGCCAGTCTCGACAGGGGGCGCGACGAGCAGTACTTC TRBJ2-7 TRBV10-2 NA TRBD1
CASSHDRAVGTGELFF TGTGCCAGCAGTCATGACAGGGCTGTAGGCACCGGGGAGCTGTTTTTT TRBJ2-2 TRBV7-3 NA TRBD1
CASSYRQTYNEQFF TGTGCCAGCAGTTACCGGCAAACCTACAATGAGCAGTTCTTC TRBJ2-1 TRBV6-5 NA NA
CASSLRGSTEAFF TGTGCCAGCAGCTTACGAGGCAGCACTGAAGCTTTCTTT TRBJ1-1 TRBV7-3 NA NA
CASSDAGANYGYTF TGCGCCAGCAGTGACGCGGGTGCTAACTATGGCTACACCTTC TRBJ1-2 TRBV10-2 NA NA
CASSPYRGTNEKLFF TGTGCCAGCAGTCCCTACAGGGGAACTAATGAAAAACTGTTTTTT TRBJ1-4 TRBV27 NA TRBD1
CASSTGTSSYEQYF TGTGCCAGCAGTACCGGGACAAGCTCCTACGAGCAGTACTTC TRBJ2-7 TRBV27 once NA
CASTSGTGGSEAFF TGTGCCAGCACCTCCGGGACAGGGGGCTCTGAAGCTTTCTTT TRBJ1-1 TRBV9 NA TRBD1
CASSVDRVTPAAYEQYF TGTGCCAGCAGCGTGGACAGGGTGACCCCGGCCGCCTACGAGCAGTACTTC TRBJ2-7 TRBV5-4 NA TRBD1
CASSKDGYNSPLHF TGTGCCAGCAGCAAGGACGGCTATAATTCACCCCTCCACTTT TRBJ1-6 TRBV11-2 NA NA
CASSLRDRGTEAFF TGTGCCAGCAGCCTCCGGGACAGGGGGACTGAAGCTTTCTTT TRBJ1-1 TRBV11-2 NA TRBD1
CASSLAGGYGELFF TGTGCCAGCAGCTTAGCGGGGGGATACGGGGAGCTGTTTTTT TRBJ2-2 TRBV5-4 NA TRBD2
CASSVDDQLLKQFF TGTGCCAGCAGCGTAGATGACCAACTGCTAAAGCAGTTCTTC TRBJ2-1 TRBV9 once NA
CASSYPLAGVSEQFF TGTGCCAGCAGTTATCCCCTGGCAGGGGTAAGTGAGCAGTTCTTC TRBJ2-1 TRBV6-2/TRBV6-3 few NA
CASIGNLNTEAFF TGTGCCAGCATCGGGAACTTAAACACTGAAGCTTTCTTT TRBJ1-1 TRBV28 NA NA
CASSLRLAGGPDNEQFF TGTGCCAGCAGTTTGCGACTAGCGGGGGGGCCGGACAATGAGCAGTTCTTC TRBJ2-1 TRBV28 once TRBD2
CAWSWSVYNEQFF TGTGCCTGGAGTTGGTCAGTTTACAATGAGCAGTTCTTC TRBJ2-1 TRBV30 once NA
CASSLERNSPLHF TGCGCCAGCAGCTTGGAGAGAAATTCACCCCTCCACTTT TRBJ1-6 TRBV5-1 NA NA
CSARNQNTGELFF TGCAGCGCCCGAAACCAGAACACCGGGGAGCTGTTTTTT TRBJ2-2 TRBV29-1 few NA
CASSPQGEGENTIYF TGTGCCAGCAGCCCCCAGGGGGAAGGAGAAAACACCATATATTTT TRBJ1-3 TRBV13 NA TRBD1
CASSLAGPGQPQHF TGTGCCAGCAGTTTGGCAGGGCCCGGTCAGCCCCAGCATTTT TRBJ1-5 TRBV28 once NA
CASSPRDLADTEAFF TGTGCCAGCTCCCCCCGGGACCTCGCTGACACTGAAGCTTTCTTT TRBJ1-1 TRBV7-9 NA NA
CASSVSSGAAREQFF TGTGCCAGCAGTGTCTCTAGCGGGGCCGCCCGTGAGCAGTTCTTC TRBJ2-1 TRBV2 NA TRBD2
CASAPLDSINIQYF TGTGCCAGTGCCCCCCTGGACAGCATAAACATTCAGTACTTC TRBJ2-4 TRBV19 NA NA
CASSQGSARRDEKLFF TGTGCCAGCAGCCAAGGGTCCGCCAGGCGAGATGAAAAACTGTTTTTT TRBJ1-4 TRBV3-1/TRBV3-2 few NA
CASARTEAFF TGTGCTAGTGCGAGGACTGAAGCTTTCTTT TRBJ1-1 TRBV12-5 NA NA
CASSPQGGRGGNQPQHF TGTGCTAGTTCTCCGCAGGGTGGGAGGGGTGGCAATCAGCCCCAGCATTTT TRBJ1-5 TRBV12-5 NA NA
CASSLTFTGELFF TGTGCCAGCAGCCTCACATTCACCGGGGAGCTGTTTTTT TRBJ2-2 TRBV9 NA NA
CASSPLWGAPNTEAFF TGCGCCAGCAGCCCGCTATGGGGGGCCCCAAACACTGAAGCTTTCTTT TRBJ1-1 TRBV4-1 NA NA
CASSLRQNYGYTF TGTGCCAGCAGCTTGCGGCAGAACTATGGCTACACCTTC TRBJ1-2 TRBV5-4 NA NA
CASSEPPYSPSLGLSNEQFF TGTGCCAGCAGTGAACCACCATACTCCCCTTCGTTGGGATTGAGTAATGAGCAGTTCTTC TRBJ2-1 TRBV6-1 NA NA
CASTRTAPLNQPQHF TGTGCCAGCACCCGGACAGCCCCTCTGAATCAGCCCCAGCATTTT TRBJ1-5 TRBV21-1 NA NA
CASGLATGAFSPLHF TGTGCTAGTGGTTTGGCAACGGGGGCCTTCTCACCCCTCCACTTT TRBJ1-6 TRBV12-5 NA NA
CASSLSRAEAFF TGTGCCAGCAGTTTGAGTAGAGCTGAAGCTTTCTTT TRBJ1-1 TRBV12-3/TRBV12-4 NA NA
CASSPRDGVGGREQYF TGTGCCAGTAGTCCGAGGGACGGGGTCGGCGGACGAGAGCAGTACTTC TRBJ2-7 TRBV19 few NA
CAWSVTENTEAFF TGTGCCTGGAGTGTCACAGAGAACACTGAAGCTTTCTTT TRBJ1-1 TRBV30 once NA
CASSPRTGGYTEAFF TGTGCCAGCAGCCCTAGGACAGGGGGATACACTGAAGCTTTCTTT TRBJ1-1 TRBV11-2 NA TRBD1
CASSLSQPGKEQYF TGCGCCAGCAGCTTAAGCCAACCAGGGAAGGAGCAGTACTTC TRBJ2-7 TRBV5-1 NA NA
CASSPPWQYTDTQYF TGTGCCAGCTCACCACCTTGGCAGTACACAGATACGCAGTATTTT TRBJ2-3 TRBV18 once NA
CASSVVGTDTQYF TGTGCCAGCAGCGTAGTCGGCACAGATACGCAGTATTTT TRBJ2-3 TRBV9 NA NA
CASSVGTSDNEQFF TGTGCCAGCAGCGTAGGGACTAGCGACAATGAGCAGTTCTTC TRBJ2-1 TRBV9 NA TRBD2